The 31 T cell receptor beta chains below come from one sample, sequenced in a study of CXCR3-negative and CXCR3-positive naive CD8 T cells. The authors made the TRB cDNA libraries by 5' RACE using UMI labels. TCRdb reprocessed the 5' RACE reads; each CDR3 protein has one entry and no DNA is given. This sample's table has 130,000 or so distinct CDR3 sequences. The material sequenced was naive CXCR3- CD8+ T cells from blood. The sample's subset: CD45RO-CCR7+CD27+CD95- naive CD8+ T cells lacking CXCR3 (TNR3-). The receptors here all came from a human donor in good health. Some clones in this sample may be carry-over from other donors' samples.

The CDR3 region is CASRRLAGGLGNEQFF. The chain carries TRBV28 and TRBJ2-1; TCRdb's D gene call, TRBD2, goes unchecked for lack of DNA. Germline V gene lookup returns CDR1 MDHEN and CDR2 SYDVKM. The CDR3 length is 16 residues.

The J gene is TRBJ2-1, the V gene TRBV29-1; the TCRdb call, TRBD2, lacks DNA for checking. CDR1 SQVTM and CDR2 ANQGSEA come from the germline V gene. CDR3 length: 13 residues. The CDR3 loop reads CSVGLAGGPEQFF.

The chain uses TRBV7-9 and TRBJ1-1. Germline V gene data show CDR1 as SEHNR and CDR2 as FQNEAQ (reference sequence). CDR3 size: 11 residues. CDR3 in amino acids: CASSAPYEAFF.

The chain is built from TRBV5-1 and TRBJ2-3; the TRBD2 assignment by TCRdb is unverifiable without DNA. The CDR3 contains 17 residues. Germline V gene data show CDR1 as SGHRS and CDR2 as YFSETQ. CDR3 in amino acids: CASSSSWTSGIGDTQYF.

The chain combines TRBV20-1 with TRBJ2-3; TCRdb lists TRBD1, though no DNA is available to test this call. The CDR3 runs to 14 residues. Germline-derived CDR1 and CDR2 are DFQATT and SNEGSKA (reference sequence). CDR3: CSALGVDAADTQYF.

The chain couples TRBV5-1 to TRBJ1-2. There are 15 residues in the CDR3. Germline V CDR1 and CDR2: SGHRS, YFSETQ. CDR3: CASSLDAGMSYGYTF.

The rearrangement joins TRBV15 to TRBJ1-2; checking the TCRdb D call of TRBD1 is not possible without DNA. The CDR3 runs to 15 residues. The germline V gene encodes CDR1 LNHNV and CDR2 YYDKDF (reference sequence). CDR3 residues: CATSREDSANYGYTF.

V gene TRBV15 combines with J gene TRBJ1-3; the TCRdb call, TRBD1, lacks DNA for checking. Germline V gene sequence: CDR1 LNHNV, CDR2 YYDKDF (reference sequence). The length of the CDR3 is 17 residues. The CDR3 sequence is CATSPDRVANSGNTIYF.

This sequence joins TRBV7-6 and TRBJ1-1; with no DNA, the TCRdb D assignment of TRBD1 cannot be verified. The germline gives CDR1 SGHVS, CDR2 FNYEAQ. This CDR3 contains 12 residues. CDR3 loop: CASSHPGTEAFF.

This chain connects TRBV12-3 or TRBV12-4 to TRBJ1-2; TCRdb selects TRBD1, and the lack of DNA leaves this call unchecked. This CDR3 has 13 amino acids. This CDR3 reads CASSFQPGINYTF.

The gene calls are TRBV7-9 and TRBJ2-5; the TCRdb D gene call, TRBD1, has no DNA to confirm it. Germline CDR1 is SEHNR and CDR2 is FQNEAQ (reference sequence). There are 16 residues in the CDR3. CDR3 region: CASSHKTGGWGETQYF.

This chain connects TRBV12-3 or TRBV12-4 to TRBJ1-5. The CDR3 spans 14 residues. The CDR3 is CASSPPGENQPQHF.

CDR3 loop: CASSPSPGVGNTEAFF. The V gene is TRBV4-3, the J gene TRBJ1-1. Per the germline V gene, CDR1 is LGHNA and CDR2 is YSLEER. The CDR3 has 16 amino acids.

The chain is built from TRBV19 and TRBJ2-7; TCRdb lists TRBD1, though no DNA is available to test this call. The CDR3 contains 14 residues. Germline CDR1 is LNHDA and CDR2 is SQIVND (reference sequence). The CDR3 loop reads CASSGVGRSYEQYF.

The chain's CDR3 is CASATGNSDEQFF. The rearrangement joins TRBV6-1 to TRBJ2-1; TCRdb proposes TRBD1, but this gene call is untestable without DNA. Germline CDR1 MNHNS, CDR2 SASEGT. This CDR3 region has 13 residues.

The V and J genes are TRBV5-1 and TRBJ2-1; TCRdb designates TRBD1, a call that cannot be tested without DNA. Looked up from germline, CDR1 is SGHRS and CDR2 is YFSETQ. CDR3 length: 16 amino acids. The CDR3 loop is CASSLLSNRIYNEQFF.

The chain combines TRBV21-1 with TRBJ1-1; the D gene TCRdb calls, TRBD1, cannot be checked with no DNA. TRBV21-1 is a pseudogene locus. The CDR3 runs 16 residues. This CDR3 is CASSLHYRGLNTEAFF.

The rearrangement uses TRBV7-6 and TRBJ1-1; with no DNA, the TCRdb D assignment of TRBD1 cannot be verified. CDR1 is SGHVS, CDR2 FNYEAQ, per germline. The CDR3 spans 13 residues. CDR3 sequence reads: CASSPPGTSEAFF.

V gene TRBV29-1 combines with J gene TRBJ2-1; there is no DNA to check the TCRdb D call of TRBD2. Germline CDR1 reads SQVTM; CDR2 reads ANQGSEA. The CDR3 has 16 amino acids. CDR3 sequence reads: CSVEDLGTRPYNEQFF.

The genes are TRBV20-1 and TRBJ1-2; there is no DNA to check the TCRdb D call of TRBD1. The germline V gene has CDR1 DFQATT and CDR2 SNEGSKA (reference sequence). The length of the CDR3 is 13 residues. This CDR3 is CSARPGSLNGYTF.

This CDR3 reads CSVTGTGLETEAFF. The genes are TRBV29-1 and TRBJ1-1; the TRBD1 assignment by TCRdb is unverifiable without DNA. The CDR3 spans 14 residues. Germline lookup yields CDR1 SQVTM and CDR2 ANQGSEA. The entire variable domain, with the rest obtained from reference TRBV29-1 and TRBJ1-1, is as follows: SAVISQKPSRDICQRGTSLTIQCQVDSQVTMMFWYRQQPGQSLTLIATANQGSEATYESGFVIDKFPISRPNLTFSTLTVSNMSPEDSSIYLCSVTGTGLETEAFFGQGTRLTVV.

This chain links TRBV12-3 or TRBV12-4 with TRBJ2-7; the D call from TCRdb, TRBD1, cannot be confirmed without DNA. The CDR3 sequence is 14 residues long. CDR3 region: CASTYGTGGTEQYF.

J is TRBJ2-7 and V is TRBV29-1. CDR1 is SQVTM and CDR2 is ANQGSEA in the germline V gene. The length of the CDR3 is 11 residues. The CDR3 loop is CSVASSYEQYF.

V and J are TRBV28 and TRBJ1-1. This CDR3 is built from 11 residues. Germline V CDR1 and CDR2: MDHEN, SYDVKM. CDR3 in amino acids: CASNSGYEAFF.

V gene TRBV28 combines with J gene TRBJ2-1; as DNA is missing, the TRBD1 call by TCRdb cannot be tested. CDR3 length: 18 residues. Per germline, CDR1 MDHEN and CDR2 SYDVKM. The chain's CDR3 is CASSFRSGAHYPYNEQFF.

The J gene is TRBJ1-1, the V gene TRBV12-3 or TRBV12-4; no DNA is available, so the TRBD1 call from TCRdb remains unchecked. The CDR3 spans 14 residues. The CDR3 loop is CASSFTGMNTEAFF.

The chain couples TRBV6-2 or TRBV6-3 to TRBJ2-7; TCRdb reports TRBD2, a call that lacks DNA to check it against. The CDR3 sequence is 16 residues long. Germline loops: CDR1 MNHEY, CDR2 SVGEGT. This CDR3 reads CASSQHSGTTTYEQYF.

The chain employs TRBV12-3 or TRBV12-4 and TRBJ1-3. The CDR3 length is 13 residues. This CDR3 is CASSPISGNTIYF.

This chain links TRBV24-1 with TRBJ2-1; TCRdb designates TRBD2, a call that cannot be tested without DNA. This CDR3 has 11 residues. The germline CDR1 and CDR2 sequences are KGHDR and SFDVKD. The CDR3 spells CATEGYDEQFF.

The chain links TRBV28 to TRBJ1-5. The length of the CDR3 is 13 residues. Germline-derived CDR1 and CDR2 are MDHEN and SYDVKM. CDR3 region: CASSLGHNQPQHF.

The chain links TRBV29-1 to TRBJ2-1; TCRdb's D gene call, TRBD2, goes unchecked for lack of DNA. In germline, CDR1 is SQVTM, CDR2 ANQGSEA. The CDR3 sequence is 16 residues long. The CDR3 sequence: CSVELAGVSFYNEQFF.